The rows below give T cell receptor beta chains drawn from one sample of a study of blood T cells in healthy people across ages. TCRdb passed the 5' RACE reads through MiXCR, listing each CDR3 protein once. The table records around 780,000 distinct CDR3 sequences, about a quarter of them present only once. The sample also formed part of further work on T cells of mothers and their children.

What was sequenced was blood. The receptors stem from a boy aged 5-17 years in good health. Each CDR3 is given with its conserved first and last residue. D genes are given only for firm matches. Size is stated for part of the rows, as once, few or many counts, or as a class when the clone is expanded.

TRBJ2-5,TRBV28,-,-,TGTGCCAGCAGGAAGGTAGAGACCCAGCACTTC,CASRKVETQHF
TRBJ2-7,TRBV10-3,-,-,TGTGCCATCAGTGATCTTTGGGACGAGCAGTACTTC,CAISDLWDEQYF
TRBJ1-5,TRBV6-1,-,-,TGTGCCAGCAGTGAACTCTTGGGGAATAGCAATCAGCCCCAGCATTTT,CASSELLGNSNQPQHF
TRBJ2-7,TRBV28,-,few,TGTGCCAGCAGTTGGGACATTCTCTACGAGCAGTACTTC,CASSWDILYEQYF
TRBJ2-7,TRBV29-1,TRBD2,few,TGCAGCGTTGAAGTCAAGCGGGGTCTCTCGGGGGACGAGCAGTACTTC,CSVEVKRGLSGDEQYF
TRBJ2-5,TRBV5-1,-,-,TGCGCCAGCAAGGTGGGGACCTATCAAGAGACCCAGTACTTC,CASKVGTYQETQYF
TRBJ2-2,TRBV12-3/TRBV12-4,TRBD2,-,TGTGCCAGCACCGAGACTAGCGGGGGGGCCGTAGGCGGGGAGCTGTTTTTT,CASTETSGGAVGGELFF
TRBJ2-5,TRBV4-2,-,-,TGTGCCAGCAGCCAAGACTCCGGGCCAGAAGGGACCCAGTACTTC,CASSQDSGPEGTQYF
TRBJ2-5,TRBV20-1,-,few,TGCAGTGCTAGACGGGGGCAGGGAGGAGAGACCCAGTACTTC,CSARRGQGGETQYF
TRBJ2-7,TRBV10-3,-,many,TGTGCCATCAGTGAGGGGTCGTACGAGCAGTACTTC,CAISEGSYEQYF
TRBJ1-2,TRBV5-1,-,few,TGCGCCAGCAGCTTATCAGGGGACGTAAGGAATGGCTACACCTTC,CASSLSGDVRNGYTF